This is a list of T cell receptor beta chains from one sample in a study of T cells in Graves' hyperthyroidism and ophthalmopathy. TCRdb used MiXCR to reprocess the multiplex PCR reads, holding one entry per CDR3 protein. The data hold a few hundred thousand distinct CDR3 sequences, with under 25% observed a single time. The sequenced sample was blood. All receptors come from a man between 18 and 35 years old with Graves' hyperthyroidism. Each CDR3 is given with its conserved first and last residue. D genes are given only for firm matches. Only some rows state a clone size, as once, few, many or a class for expanded clones.

V gene	J gene	D gene	clone size	CDR3 DNA	CDR3 protein
TRBV20-1	TRBJ1-2	.	many	TGCAGTGCTAGAGATCGCACCTATGGCTACACCTTC	CSARDRTYGYTF
TRBV2	TRBJ2-5	.	many	TGTGCCAGTGGCGTCGGGAGAGGAGAGACCCAGTACTTC	CASGVGRGETQYF
TRBV4-1	TRBJ1-1	TRBD1	many	TGCGCCAGCAGCCAAGAGCCCGGGACAGGGAGGAGTGAAGCTTTCTTT	CASSQEPGTGRSEAFF
TRBV7-2	TRBJ1-1	TRBD1	many	TGTGCCAGCAGCTTAGCGACAGGGGATATGAACACTGAAGCTTTCTTT	CASSLATGDMNTEAFF
TRBV2	TRBJ1-1	TRBD1	many	TGTGCCAGCCAATCCATCACAGGGGGCGCTGGGGACACTGAAGCTTTCTTT	CASQSITGGAGDTEAFF
TRBV19	TRBJ1-5	.	many	TGTGCCAGTAGTTGGGGGGGGCAGGGCTATCAGCCCCAGCATTTT	CASSWGGQGYQPQHF
TRBV11-1	TRBJ2-5	.	.	TGTGCCAGCAGCTTACGCGGGGAGGGGGCGATGGGAGAGACCCAGTACTTC	CASSLRGEGAMGETQYF
TRBV7-9	TRBJ2-1	TRBD2	.	TGTGCCAGCAGCTTAGCGAGCGGGGGCTACAATGAGCAGTTCTTC	CASSLASGGYNEQFF
TRBV12-3/TRBV12-4	TRBJ2-5	.	.	TGTGCCAGCAGCCCCAGGTTGGGTGGCAACGTCGGGACCCAGTACTTC	CASSPRLGGNVGTQYF
TRBV28	TRBJ1-2	.	many	TGTGCCAGCAGTTCTCAGGGGAGAGGCTACACCTTC	CASSSQGRGYTF
TRBV28	TRBJ2-2	.	many	TGTGCCAGCAGGAGCAGCACCGGGGAGCTGTTTTTT	CASRSSTGELFF
TRBV9	TRBJ1-1	.	many	TGTGCCAGCAGCCCCCTCGGGAGGAACACTGAAGCTTTCTTT	CASSPLGRNTEAFF
TRBV6-2/TRBV6-3	TRBJ2-7	TRBD1	many	TGTGCCAGCAGTTGGGACAGGGAGAGCCCCTACGAGCAGTACTTC	CASSWDRESPYEQYF
TRBV30	TRBJ2-5	.	.	TGTGCCTGGAGTGTATCCAGGGGCGAGACCCAGTACTTC	CAWSVSRGETQYF
TRBV12-3/TRBV12-4	TRBJ2-2	.	once	TGTGCCAGCACCCCGCCGGGGACCCACACCGGGGAGCTGTTTTTT	CASTPPGTHTGELFF
TRBV28	TRBJ2-7	TRBD1	.	TGTGCCAGCAGCCCTACCCGACAGGGGGCGCGGGGGCAGTACTTC	CASSPTRQGARGQYF
TRBV30	TRBJ1-1	.	few	TGTGCCTGGAGCCCTTCGGACGTTGAAGCTTTCTTT	CAWSPSDVEAFF
TRBV4-1	TRBJ1-2	.	.	TGCGCCAGCAGCCAAGCAAGGGGGGCCTTTGGGAACTATGGCTACACCTTC	CASSQARGAFGNYGYTF
TRBV28	TRBJ1-1	.	many	TGTGCCAGCAGGGGAGTAGCGACTGAAGCTTTCTTT	CASRGVATEAFF
TRBV20-1	TRBJ2-7	TRBD1	many	TGCAGTGCTAGGGACAGGTTTGAAGACGAGCAGTACTTC	CSARDRFEDEQYF
TRBV6-1	TRBJ2-2	.	many	TGTGCCAGCAGTGAAAACACGGTCCTCGGGGAGCTGTTTTTT	CASSENTVLGELFF
TRBV6-2/TRBV6-3	TRBJ1-2	TRBD1	.	TGTGCCAGCAGTTACTCGTGGCGCGGACAGGGTCTATTCTATGGCTACACCTTC	CASSYSWRGQGLFYGYTF
TRBV5-1	TRBJ2-7	.	many	TGCGCCAGCAGCTTGGTATCAGGGAGCTCCTACGAGCAGTACTTC	CASSLVSGSSYEQYF
TRBV15	TRBJ1-3	.	many	TGTGCCACCAGCAGAGTTACGGGAAGGGAGAGGAACACCATATATTTT	CATSRVTGRERNTIYF
TRBV5-5	TRBJ2-7	.	few	TGTGCCAGCAGCCCCTTGGGGGGACTCTACGAGCAGTACTTC	CASSPLGGLYEQYF
TRBV5-1	TRBJ1-1	TRBD1	many	TGCGCCAGCAGCTTGGACAGGGGGCAGACTGAAGCTTTCTTT	CASSLDRGQTEAFF
TRBV6-5	TRBJ2-7	TRBD1	many	TGTGCCAGCAGTAACAGGGGAAGCTACGAGCAGTACTTC	CASSNRGSYEQYF
TRBV20-1	TRBJ2-7	.	many	TGCAGTGCTAGAGCCGAGGAAACAGTCCACGAGCAGTACTTC	CSARAEETVHEQYF
TRBV18	TRBJ1-2	.	few	TGTGCCAGCTCACCAGGAATACGGGACTATGGCTACACCTTC	CASSPGIRDYGYTF
TRBV7-9	TRBJ1-1	.	few	TGTGCCAGCAGCTTAGTACAGGGATGGGACACTGAAGCTTTCTTT	CASSLVQGWDTEAFF
TRBV12-3/TRBV12-4	TRBJ2-6	.	many	TGTGCCAGCAGTTTCAGACGCAGGTTCGCTGGGGCCAACGTCCTGACTTTC	CASSFRRRFAGANVLTF